This record covers a single T cell receptor (beta chain). Antigen: not known. This entry is derived from a study of vaccination effects on CD4 cells after COVID-19. About the research overall: Participants received two doses of either the BNT162b2 or mRNA-1273 vaccine. Every well housed some 1.8 million PBMC, which grew in culture alongside around 10 IU/ml IL-2 and 10 ug/ml peptides.

V gave up 0 bases and J gave up 8 bases; unmatched junction bases: 5. Germline loops: CDR1 KGHSH, CDR2 LQKENI. The CDR3 has 17 amino acids. Clones were sequenced by immunoSEQ multiplex PCR, and TCRdb holds only the in-frame ones, with some missing. The table lists tens of thousands of clones, about 74% of them singletons, with under 3.5% in the top ten. The culture ran for under eleven days, and then CD4+ T cells were isolated. The chain links TRBV18 to TRBJ2-1, with 15 bases identical to TRBD2. This clonotype was obtained from a human donor who received a COVID-19 vaccine. This sample comprised CD4+ T cells from PBMCs cultured without peptide, obtained before COVID-19 vaccination. In nucleotides, the CDR3 is TGTGCCAGCTCACCACCGGGACTAGCGGGGGGTTTTGATGAGCAGTTCTTC. Encoded protein: CASSPPGLAGGFDEQFF.